What follows is one TCR beta chain and its context. Its cognate antigen has yet to be identified. No much larger clone exists at a distance of one base, and base qualities are not known. This record belongs to a study of OX40 agonist ivuxolimab in advanced cancers. For the study in its entirety: The costimulatory receptor OX40 (CD134) was targeted by ivuxolimab, a fully human IgG2 agonistic monoclonal antibody. Of the roughly 50 dose-escalation patients, hepatocellular carcinoma was present in approximately 20, melanoma in around 15, renal cell carcinoma in 9 and head and neck cancer in 9. The paper covers the monotherapy dose-escalation part of the phase I ivuxolimab trial, which included N = 52 patients. Peripheral TCRbeta sequencing aimed to test whether ivuxolimab altered TCR sequence diversity and caused clonal T-cell expansion. Intravenous ivuxolimab was administered to patients every 2 weeks at six dose levels: 0.01, 0.1, 0.3, 1.5, 3 and 10 mg/kg. In the dose-escalation cohort, around four fifths of patients were male, and the mean age was 60 years with a range of roughly 20 to 85. Partial responses occurred in three dose-escalation patients, of whom one had hepatocellular carcinoma and two had cutaneous melanoma. Patients were allowed to have had prior anti-PD-1, anti-PD-L1 or anti-CTLA-4 therapy, and more than 30% of the dose-escalation patients had previously received checkpoint inhibitors. Study-level results and caveats: After ivuxolimab, CD8+ T cells had more expanded clones than CD4+ T cells on average. Low levels of normalized T-cell clonal expansion were also seen in some patients who did not respond. At doses of 0.1 to 3.0 mg/kg, clonal expansion of both CD4+ and CD8+ T cells in blood was seen between baseline and week 6. In partial responders in the 0.1-3.0 mg/kg groups, normalized peripheral clonal expansion was found to be among the lowest, especially among CD8+ T cells. Antigen specificity was not determined for the clonally expanded peripheral T cells.

For CDR1 and CDR2, the germline V gene (reference sequence) lists LNHDA and SQIVND. From the cysteine up to the phenylalanine, the CDR3 has a length of 15 residues. The only DNA kept is the CDR3, 45 bases in frame from the first base. Ends trimmed: V by 6 bases, J by 2 bases; bases unmatched to a gene: 8. Genomic DNA was extracted from sorted cells for sequencing of the TCRbeta CDR3 region. The immunoSEQ Assay was used for sequencing of TCRbeta CDR3 regions. The source is immuneACCESS, and TCRdb retained only in-frame sequences with V and J called. Part of the clones is not carried over; for the studies checked, unresolved V genes explain less than half of this, and the remainder is unexplained. A total of approximately 60,000 clones appear in this sample, approximately 86% of them only once. The ten most abundant clones make up approximately 2.5% of the sample. The trial excluded patients who had a history of autoimmune disease or who were on systemic immunosuppression. Peripheral blood for TCR sequencing was drawn from every dose cohort at baseline, at cycle 4 day 1 and at cycle 7 day 1. The samples were taken from a phase I, first-in-human, multicenter, open-label dose-escalation trial of ivuxolimab. The trial enrolled adults with locally advanced or metastatic head and neck squamous cell, hepatocellular, melanoma or renal cell carcinoma. CD4+ and CD8+ T cells were sorted separately from peripheral blood before TCR sequencing.

The sequence derives from an adult with an advanced solid tumor such as melanoma, head and neck, liver or kidney cancer. The starting material was CD4+ or CD8+ T cells sorted from blood, obtained in a trial of the OX40 agonist ivuxolimab. The sequence is built from TRBV19 and TRBJ2-5; TRBD1 aligns with 8 central bases. The sequenced DNA: TGTGCCAGTAGGCCCCGACAGGGGAGTCAAGAGACCCAGTACTTC. This codes for CASRPRQGSQETQYF.